One and the same sample provided the 5 T cell receptor beta chains below, sequenced in a study of cytomegalovirus exposure and HLA in healthy donors. TCRdb's copy holds only in-frame clones and misses some; the assay was immunoSEQ multiplex PCR. This table holds 170,000 or so clones, about 80% found once. The specimen was PBMCs. These receptors were collected from a young woman in good health and CMV-seropositive.

The chain couples TRBV10-3 to TRBJ2-7, with TRBD1 matching 12 bases. V dropped 2 bases and J dropped 1; count of bases not matched to a gene: 6. CDR1 is ENHRY and CDR2 is SYGVKD in the germline V gene. The CDR3 has 17 residues. The chain's CDR3 is CAISEPGQGALSYEQYF. Written as DNA, the CDR3 is TGTGCCATCAGTGAGCCGGGACAGGGGGCATTATCCTACGAGCAGTACTTC.

The chain is built from TRBV27 and TRBJ2-5; 8 nucleotides agree with TRBD2. The CDR3 runs to 16 residues. Germline assignment: CDR1 MNHEY and CDR2 SMNVEV (reference sequence). V lost 5 bases and J lost 1; bases outside the gene matches: 9. The chain's CDR3 is CASSPELAAVQETQYF. The CDR3, as DNA: TGTGCCAGCAGTCCTGAACTAGCGGCTGTCCAAGAGACCCAGTACTTC.

The V call is TRBV18, the J call TRBJ2-3, with 7 bases fitting TRBD2. Germline V gives CDR1 KGHSH, CDR2 LQKENI. V dropped 0 bases and J dropped 6; count of bases not matched to a gene: 6. CDR3 length equals 15 residues. The CDR3 region is CASSPPDRGGDTQYF. In DNA, the CDR3 is TGTGCCAGCTCACCACCGGATCGCGGGGGTGATACGCAGTATTTT.

The rearrangement uses TRBV6-1 and TRBJ2-3; TRBD2 agrees at 12 bases. Germline V CDR1 and CDR2: MNHNS, SASEGT. The CDR3 contains 15 residues. The J segment lost 3 bases and the V segment lost 6 bases, leaving 4 bases of the junction unmatched. The CDR3 loop is CASSQLAGGTDTQYF. Written as DNA, the CDR3 is TGTGCCAGCAGCCAACTAGCGGGGGGAACAGATACGCAGTATTTT.

The chain employs TRBV6-5 and TRBJ1-2; 9 nucleotides match TRBD1. Looked up from germline, CDR1 is MNHEY and CDR2 is SVGAGI. V trimming: 4 bases; J trimming: 5 bases; junction bases outside the gene matches: 8. CDR3 length equals 15 residues. The DNA for the CDR3 is TGTGCCAGCAGTTGGACAGGGGACGGGGGATATGGCTACACCTTC. Protein sequence: CASSWTGDGGYGYTF.